The source of this TCR beta chain is a study of shared clonotypes between healthy human individuals. Study-wide results and limits: Deeper or shallower sequencing was expected to change how clonotypes are shared among donors. The rarefaction results pointed to incomplete sorted-subset sequencing despite large depth. Estimated richness was generally greater in naive than memory subsets. Clonotype sharing across a few donors was observed for 4% to 5.5% of naive CD4 clonotypes.

With respect to this clone: Its specificity is not known.

Germline V lookup: CDR1 LNHNV, CDR2 YYDKDF (reference sequence). Trimming at V came to 0 bases and at J to 9 bases, leaving 7 bases not matched to a gene. The CDR3 runs to 16 residues. Assay used: immunoSEQ multiplex PCR; TCRdb lists only in-frame clones, some missing. The table shows approximately 530,000 clones, with almost 97% occurring only once. What was sequenced was naive CD4+ T cells sorted from blood. Subset described: CD45RA+ positively selected. This chain links TRBV15 with TRBJ2-1; 11 bases are shared with TRBD2. The TCR originated in a woman aged 30 to 39 in good health. The CDR3 is CATSRDFSGRAAEQFF. In nucleotides, the CDR3 is TGTGCCACCAGCAGAGATTTTAGCGGGAGGGCCGCTGAGCAGTTCTTC.